Presented here are 32 T cell receptor beta chains from one specimen sequenced in a study of T cell responses to AZD1222 COVID-19 vaccine. Using immunoSEQ multiplex PCR, the repertoire was profiled, and TCRdb retains in-frame clones only, with some absent. The sample lists fewer than 150,000 clones, around 89% occurring once. This sample comprised peripheral blood, obtained on day 0 of AZD1222 vaccination. Receptors originate from an adult in good health.

The V call is TRBV2, the J call TRBJ2-2; TRBD1 is a possible D gene (6 bases). In germline, CDR1 is SNHLY, CDR2 FYNNEI. CDR3 length equals 13 residues. The ends were cut back, 6 bases at V and 5 bases at J, with 10 bases in the middle. CDR3 loop: CASSPRGTGELFF. The DNA of the CDR3 is TGTGCCAGCAGCCCTAGGGGGACCGGGGAGCTGTTTTTT.

The chain joins TRBV6-5 to TRBJ2-7; 9 bases map to TRBD2. Per the germline V gene, CDR1 is MNHEY and CDR2 is SVGAGI. V was clipped by 4 bases and J by 4 bases; unmatched bases: 2. This CDR3 region has 13 residues. Here the CDR3 reads CASSLAGDYEQYF. The CDR3 coding sequence is TGTGCCAGCAGTTTAGCGGGAGATTACGAGCAGTACTTC.

A single count supports this clone. The chain carries TRBV12-5 and TRBJ1-6; tentative D call: TRBD1 (5 bases). Germline loops: CDR1 LGHNT, CDR2 FRNRAP. Trimming cost V 0 bases and J 6 bases, with 15 bases left between them. The CDR3 totals 17 residues. This chain's CDR3 is CASGLVLSTEFNSPLHF. For the CDR3, the DNA is TGTGCTAGTGGTTTGGTCCTATCGACAGAATTTAATTCACCCCTCCACTTT.

The CDR3 DNA reads TGTGCCAGCAGAACGGGAAGAAATGAGCAGTTCTTC. This sequence encodes CASRTGRNEQFF. The rearrangement uses TRBV27 and TRBJ2-1, with D possibly matching TRBD2 (5 bases). The V end was cut by 6 bases, the J end by 7 bases, with 10 bases between. The V gene's germline CDR1 is MNHEY and CDR2 SMNVEV (reference sequence). The CDR3 runs to 12 residues.

The chain combines TRBV11-3 with TRBJ1-3; perhaps TRBD1 as D (6 bases). The V gene lost 5 bases and the J gene lost 2 bases, with 13 bases spanning the gap. Germline CDR1 reads SGHNT; CDR2 reads YENEEA. This CDR3 contains 15 residues. CDR3 residues: CASSDDRNAGNTIYF. Written as DNA, the CDR3 is TGTGCCAGCAGCGACGACAGGAACGCTGGAAACACCATATATTTT.

This chain uses TRBV18 with TRBJ1-2; D unresolved. There are 14 residues in the CDR3. Germline V CDR1 and CDR2: KGHSH, LQKENI. The V and J ends lost 2 bases and 3 bases respectively, with 10 bases between them. The chain's CDR3 is CASSPSTLDYGYTF. The CDR3, as DNA: TGTGCCAGCTCACCATCGACTCTTGACTATGGCTACACCTTC.

This clone was counted a single time. The chain has TRBV10-2 and TRBJ2-7; 7 positions match TRBD2. J was trimmed by 5 bases and V by 7 bases; bases with no gene match: 8. The CDR3 spans 13 residues. Germline CDR1 WSHSY, CDR2 SAAADI. The CDR3 spells CASKGGGKDEQYF. CDR3 nucleotide sequence: TGCGCCAGCAAAGGCGGGGGAAAGGACGAGCAGTACTTC.

The chain joins TRBV5-4 to TRBJ2-1, with D unresolved. The V gene's germline CDR1 is SGHNT and CDR2 YYREEE (reference sequence). Trimming cost V 2 bases and J 4 bases, with 10 bases left between them. CDR3 length: 14 residues. This CDR3 reads CASSLWNGYNEQFF. The CDR3 DNA reads as TGTGCCAGCAGCTTATGGAATGGTTACAATGAGCAGTTCTTC. Looking up the rest from reference TRBV5-4 and TRBJ2-1 gives the full variable domain: ETGVTQSPTHLIKTRGQQVTLRCSSQSGHNTVSWYQQALGQGPQFIFQYYREEENGRGNFPPRFSGLQFPNYSSELNVNALELDDSALYLCASSLWNGYNEQFFGPGTRLTVL.

The chain couples TRBV5-1 to TRBJ1-2; no firm D call. The germline V and J ends were trimmed by 1 base and 6 bases, with 7 bases remaining between them. This CDR3 has 12 amino acids. CDR1 and CDR2 from the germline V gene are SGHRS and YFSETQ. The CDR3 loop reads CASSLSQNGYTF. DNA for the CDR3: TGCGCCAGCAGCTTGTCTCAGAATGGCTACACCTTC.

The chain joins TRBV5-1 to TRBJ2-1, with 7 bases matching TRBD2. The V segment lost 4 bases and the J segment 6 bases; nucleotides outside the gene matches: 10. Germline values: CDR1 SGHRS, CDR2 YFSETQ. This CDR3 spans 15 amino acids. CDR3 amino acids: CASSGGTNLFNEQFF. CDR3 DNA sequence: TGCGCCAGCAGCGGCGGGACTAACCTCTTCAATGAGCAGTTCTTC.

J is TRBJ1-5 and V is TRBV28; 7 nucleotides match TRBD1. Germline loops: CDR1 MDHEN, CDR2 SYDVKM. V dropped 3 bases and J dropped 0; count of bases not matched to a gene: 2. The CDR3 is 15 residues long. CDR3 DNA sequence: TGTGCCAGCAGTTTCGGGACAGTTAGCAATCAGCCCCAGCATTTT. It codes for CASSFGTVSNQPQHF.

This chain joins TRBV6-5 and TRBJ2-3; TRBD1 might be the D (5 bases). The germline CDR1 and CDR2 sequences are MNHEY and SVGAGI. V gave up 2 bases and J gave up 5 bases, with 11 bases separating them. The CDR3 has 14 amino acids. In DNA form, the CDR3 reads TGTGCCAGCAGTTACGGGGCGCATGGAGATACGCAGTATTTT. It codes for CASSYGAHGDTQYF.

The chain combines TRBV13 with TRBJ1-1; D is ambiguous. Germline values: CDR1 PRHDT, CDR2 FYEKMQ (reference sequence). Trimming removed 2 bases from V and 11 bases from J, with 12 bases in between. This CDR3 spans 12 amino acids. CDR3 sequence (DNA): TGTGCCAGCAGCTTACTTGGCAGACGGGCTTTCTTT. It codes for CASSLLGRRAFF.

The chain has TRBV19 and TRBJ2-7, with 8 bases lining up with TRBD1. The CDR3 is 14 residues long. V lost 5 bases and J lost 1; bases outside the gene matches: 4. Germline loops: CDR1 LNHDA, CDR2 SQIVND (reference sequence). This CDR3 reads CASSLQGGSYEQYF. The CDR3 DNA reads TGTGCCAGTAGTTTACAGGGGGGATCCTACGAGCAGTACTTC.

The chain links TRBV10-1 to TRBJ2-5; D is ambiguous. CDR1 is WNHNN, CDR2 SYGVQD, per germline (reference sequence). This CDR3 is built from 14 residues. Trimming pared 1 base from V and 0 bases from J, leaving 6 bases between. This chain's CDR3 is CASSEWTHQETQYF. In nucleotides, the CDR3 is TGCGCCAGCAGTGAGTGGACCCACCAAGAGACCCAGTACTTC.

This clone was seen a single time. This chain uses TRBV2 with TRBJ1-4, with unresolved D. This CDR3 comprises 16 residues. Trimming took 4 bases from V and 4 from J, leaving 16 bases between them. CDR1 is SNHLY and CDR2 is FYNNEI in the germline V gene. The CDR3 sequence: CASSGRTARINEKLFF. CDR3 in DNA: TGTGCCAGCAGTGGCCGGACGGCCAGGATTAATGAAAAACTGTTTTTT.

In its sample, this clone was seen a few times. V usage is TRBV6-4 and J usage is TRBJ2-1, with 9 bases fitting TRBD2. J gave up 8 bases and V 0 bases, and 5 bases lay outside the gene matches. This CDR3 has 15 amino acids. The germline V gene encodes CDR1 MRHNA and CDR2 SNTAGT. The CDR3 DNA follows: TGTGCCAGCAGTGACTCTAGCGGGGGAGTTTATGAGCAGTTCTTC. Its translation is CASSDSSGGVYEQFF.

The chain uses TRBV19 and TRBJ1-1, with D possibly being TRBD1 (5 bases). Germline values: CDR1 LNHDA, CDR2 SQIVND (reference sequence). This CDR3 region has 16 residues. V shed 8 bases and J shed 0 bases, with 19 bases lying between them. CDR3 bases: TGTGCCAGTTTTGCCAGGAGGGGCACTATGAACACTGAAGCTTTCTTT. It is translated as CASFARRGTMNTEAFF. Full variable domain (outside the CDR3, taken from reference TRBV19 and TRBJ1-1): DGGITQSPKYLFRKEGQNVTLSCEQNLNHDAMYWYRQDPGQGLRLIYYSQIVNDFQKGDIAEGYSVSREKKESFPLTVTSAQKNPTAFYLCASFARRGTMNTEAFFGQGTRLTVV.

The chain is built from TRBV11-2 and TRBJ1-6, with D possibly TRBD1 on 6 matching bases. The CDR3 is 15 amino acids. CDR1 SGHAT and CDR2 FQNNGV come from the germline V gene. The V end was cut by 5 bases, the J end by 7 bases, with 15 bases between. The CDR3 here is CASSPQGGENSPLHF. CDR3 nucleotides: TGTGCCAGCAGCCCACAGGGCGGGGAGAATTCACCCCTCCACTTT.

The genes are TRBV7-2 and TRBJ1-1; 7 bases map to TRBD1. Germline loops: CDR1 SGHTA, CDR2 FQGNSA. The junction had 7 bases not matched to a gene; V was cut back by 1 base and J by 5 bases. The CDR3 covers 15 residues. The CDR3 region is CASSLDDREGTEAFF. The DNA for the CDR3 is TGTGCCAGCAGCTTAGACGACAGGGAGGGAACTGAAGCTTTCTTT. Variable domain in full (rest from reference TRBV7-2 and TRBJ1-1): GAGVSQSPSNKVTEKGKDVELRCDPISGHTALYWYRQSLGQGLEFLIYFQGNSAPDKSGLPSDRFSAERTGGSVSTLTIQRTQQEDSAVYLCASSLDDREGTEAFFGQGTRLTVV.

The CDR3 coding sequence is TGTGCCAGCAGTTACTCGAAAAGGGGATCCTATGGCTACACCTTC. Translated: CASSYSKRGSYGYTF. The chain combines TRBV6-5 with TRBJ1-2, with D possibly matching TRBD1 (5 bases). The CDR3 length is 15 residues. Trimming removed 0 bases from V and 4 bases from J, with 12 bases in between. CDR1 is MNHEY, CDR2 SVGAGI, per germline.

The chain employs TRBV3-1 (or the pseudogene TRBV3-2) and TRBJ2-1, with D possibly being TRBD2 (6 bases). Germline V lookup: CDR1 LGHDT, CDR2 YNNKEL (reference sequence). The CDR3 has 17 amino acids. V gave up 0 bases and J gave up 4 bases, with 16 bases separating them. DNA of the CDR3: TGTGCCAGCAGCCAAGATCGGGCGGGACGGGGATACAATGAGCAGTTCTTC. It codes for CASSQDRAGRGYNEQFF.

This chain uses TRBV11-3 with TRBJ1-1; 7 positions match TRBD1. This CDR3 has 13 amino acids. The J segment lost 5 bases and the V segment lost 3 bases, leaving 3 bases of the junction unmatched. From germline, CDR1 is SGHNT and CDR2 YENEEA. CDR3 residues: CASSLTGRTEAFF. DNA of the CDR3: TGTGCCAGCAGCTTGACAGGGAGAACTGAAGCTTTCTTT.

The chain couples TRBV18 to TRBJ2-5, with no clear D. V was pared by 4 bases and J by 5 bases, with 11 bases between. Germline values: CDR1 KGHSH, CDR2 LQKENI. The CDR3 sequence is 13 residues long. The CDR3 DNA follows: TGTGCCAGCTCACATCGGCCCTCGGAGACCCAGTACTTC. It yields the protein CASSHRPSETQYF.

The V call is TRBV7-9, the J call TRBJ2-2; D is unclear. CDR1 and CDR2 from the germline V gene are SEHNR and FQNEAQ (reference sequence). CDR3 size: 11 residues. V was pared by 10 bases and J by 7 bases, with 10 bases between. DNA of the CDR3: TGTGCCATCCCCTCAGGCGGGGAGCTGTTTTTT. It specifies CAIPSGGELFF.

This clone was observed once. This chain uses TRBV4-1 with TRBJ2-1; TRBD1 might be the D (5 bases). The germline V and J ends were trimmed by 1 base and 0 bases, with 13 bases remaining between them. The CDR3 loop spans 17 amino acids. From germline, CDR1 is MGHRA and CDR2 YSYEKL. The CDR3 region has the DNA TGCGCCAGCAGCCAAGCGCAGGGTCCCGGCTCCTACAATGAGCAGTTCTTC. The encoded protein is CASSQAQGPGSYNEQFF.

This clone was counted a single time. This chain joins TRBV7-9 and TRBJ2-7; perhaps D is TRBD1 or TRBD2 (6 bases each). The ends were cut back, 2 bases at V and 4 bases at J, with 15 bases in the middle. CDR3 length: 15 amino acids. Germline V gene sequence: CDR1 SEHNR, CDR2 FQNEAQ (reference sequence). CDR3 coding DNA: TGTGCCAGCAGCTTATTGGAGGGGGTGGTTTACGAGCAGTACTTC. Translated: CASSLLEGVVYEQYF.

J is TRBJ1-2 and V is TRBV7-9; D is unresolved. CDR3 length equals 17 residues. V gave up 5 bases and J gave up 4 bases, with 23 bases separating them. CDR1 and CDR2 from the germline V gene are SEHNR and FQNEAQ (reference sequence). This chain's CDR3 is CASSKLETTSKGYGYTF. The DNA of the CDR3 is TGTGCCAGCAGCAAACTCGAGACAACCTCTAAGGGCTATGGCTACACCTTC. Using reference TRBV7-9 and TRBJ1-2 for the parts outside the CDR3, the full variable domain is DTGVSQNPRHKITKRGQNVTFRCDPISEHNRLYWYRQTLGQGPEFLTYFQNEAQLEKSRLLSDRFSAERPKGSFSTLEIQRTEQGDSAMYLCASSKLETTSKGYGYTFGSGTRLTVV.

CDR3 residues: CASSYSASGTYEQYF. The CDR3 nucleotides read TGTGCCAGCAGTTACTCAGCTAGCGGGACATACGAGCAGTACTTC. The genes are TRBV6-5 and TRBJ2-7, with 9 bases matching TRBD2. The CDR3 is made up of 15 amino acids. V lost 0 bases and J lost 4; bases outside the gene matches: 4. The V gene's germline CDR1 is MNHEY and CDR2 SVGAGI.

This chain uses TRBV4-2 with TRBJ1-3; 8 bases map to TRBD1. CDR1 and CDR2 from the germline V gene are LGHNA and YNFKEQ. This CDR3 contains 16 residues. The V gene end was trimmed by 3 bases and the J gene end by 0 bases; junction bases not matched to a gene: 4. The chain's CDR3 is CASSHLDRDSGNTIYF. CDR3 in DNA: TGTGCCAGCAGCCATCTGGACAGGGACTCTGGAAACACCATATATTTT.

The chain combines TRBV20-1 with TRBJ2-7; 8 nucleotides agree with TRBD1. Per germline, CDR1 DFQATT and CDR2 SNEGSKA (reference sequence). This CDR3 contains 13 residues. Losses at the gene ends were 3 bases for V and 7 bases for J; bases not matched to a gene: 8. The CDR3 is CSASRVRGREQYF. As DNA, the CDR3 is TGCAGTGCTAGTAGGGTCAGGGGGCGGGAGCAGTACTTC.

The chain carries TRBV19 and TRBJ1-5; D may be TRBD1 (5 bases). This CDR3 contains 16 residues. Trimming shortened V by 7 bases and J by 0 bases, and 16 bases separated the two germline ends. Germline CDR1 is LNHDA and CDR2 is SQIVND (reference sequence). The CDR3 nucleotides are TGTGCCAGTACCTATCAACGGGGCTATAGCAATCAGCCCCAGCATTTT. It yields the protein CASTYQRGYSNQPQHF.